The entry that follows covers one TCR beta chain sequence. These data belong to a study of blood T cell repertoires in COVID-19. The overall study: Nucleic acid was either cDNA or gDNA, and it came from T cells, B-cell-depleted T cells, or PBMCs.

Clones were read by immunoSEQ multiplex PCR, and TCRdb kept only the in-frame ones, dropping some. The repertoire consists of 160,000 or so clones, with more than 65% occurring once and the leading ten covering more than 7%. V lost 9 bases and J 5 bases, leaving 14 bases between the germline ends. This CDR3 is built from 12 residues. Germline V gene data show CDR1 as SGHRS and CDR2 as YFSETQ. This receptor was taken from a woman aged 55 to 70 with COVID-19, enrolled during active disease. Sequencing was done on a sample of peripheral blood. The V call is TRBV5-1, the J call TRBJ2-5, with D possibly TRBD1 on 5 matching bases. CDR3 nucleotide sequence: TGCGCCACCCCCCTGGGGCGTGAGACCCAGTACTTC. Translating gives CATPLGRETQYF.